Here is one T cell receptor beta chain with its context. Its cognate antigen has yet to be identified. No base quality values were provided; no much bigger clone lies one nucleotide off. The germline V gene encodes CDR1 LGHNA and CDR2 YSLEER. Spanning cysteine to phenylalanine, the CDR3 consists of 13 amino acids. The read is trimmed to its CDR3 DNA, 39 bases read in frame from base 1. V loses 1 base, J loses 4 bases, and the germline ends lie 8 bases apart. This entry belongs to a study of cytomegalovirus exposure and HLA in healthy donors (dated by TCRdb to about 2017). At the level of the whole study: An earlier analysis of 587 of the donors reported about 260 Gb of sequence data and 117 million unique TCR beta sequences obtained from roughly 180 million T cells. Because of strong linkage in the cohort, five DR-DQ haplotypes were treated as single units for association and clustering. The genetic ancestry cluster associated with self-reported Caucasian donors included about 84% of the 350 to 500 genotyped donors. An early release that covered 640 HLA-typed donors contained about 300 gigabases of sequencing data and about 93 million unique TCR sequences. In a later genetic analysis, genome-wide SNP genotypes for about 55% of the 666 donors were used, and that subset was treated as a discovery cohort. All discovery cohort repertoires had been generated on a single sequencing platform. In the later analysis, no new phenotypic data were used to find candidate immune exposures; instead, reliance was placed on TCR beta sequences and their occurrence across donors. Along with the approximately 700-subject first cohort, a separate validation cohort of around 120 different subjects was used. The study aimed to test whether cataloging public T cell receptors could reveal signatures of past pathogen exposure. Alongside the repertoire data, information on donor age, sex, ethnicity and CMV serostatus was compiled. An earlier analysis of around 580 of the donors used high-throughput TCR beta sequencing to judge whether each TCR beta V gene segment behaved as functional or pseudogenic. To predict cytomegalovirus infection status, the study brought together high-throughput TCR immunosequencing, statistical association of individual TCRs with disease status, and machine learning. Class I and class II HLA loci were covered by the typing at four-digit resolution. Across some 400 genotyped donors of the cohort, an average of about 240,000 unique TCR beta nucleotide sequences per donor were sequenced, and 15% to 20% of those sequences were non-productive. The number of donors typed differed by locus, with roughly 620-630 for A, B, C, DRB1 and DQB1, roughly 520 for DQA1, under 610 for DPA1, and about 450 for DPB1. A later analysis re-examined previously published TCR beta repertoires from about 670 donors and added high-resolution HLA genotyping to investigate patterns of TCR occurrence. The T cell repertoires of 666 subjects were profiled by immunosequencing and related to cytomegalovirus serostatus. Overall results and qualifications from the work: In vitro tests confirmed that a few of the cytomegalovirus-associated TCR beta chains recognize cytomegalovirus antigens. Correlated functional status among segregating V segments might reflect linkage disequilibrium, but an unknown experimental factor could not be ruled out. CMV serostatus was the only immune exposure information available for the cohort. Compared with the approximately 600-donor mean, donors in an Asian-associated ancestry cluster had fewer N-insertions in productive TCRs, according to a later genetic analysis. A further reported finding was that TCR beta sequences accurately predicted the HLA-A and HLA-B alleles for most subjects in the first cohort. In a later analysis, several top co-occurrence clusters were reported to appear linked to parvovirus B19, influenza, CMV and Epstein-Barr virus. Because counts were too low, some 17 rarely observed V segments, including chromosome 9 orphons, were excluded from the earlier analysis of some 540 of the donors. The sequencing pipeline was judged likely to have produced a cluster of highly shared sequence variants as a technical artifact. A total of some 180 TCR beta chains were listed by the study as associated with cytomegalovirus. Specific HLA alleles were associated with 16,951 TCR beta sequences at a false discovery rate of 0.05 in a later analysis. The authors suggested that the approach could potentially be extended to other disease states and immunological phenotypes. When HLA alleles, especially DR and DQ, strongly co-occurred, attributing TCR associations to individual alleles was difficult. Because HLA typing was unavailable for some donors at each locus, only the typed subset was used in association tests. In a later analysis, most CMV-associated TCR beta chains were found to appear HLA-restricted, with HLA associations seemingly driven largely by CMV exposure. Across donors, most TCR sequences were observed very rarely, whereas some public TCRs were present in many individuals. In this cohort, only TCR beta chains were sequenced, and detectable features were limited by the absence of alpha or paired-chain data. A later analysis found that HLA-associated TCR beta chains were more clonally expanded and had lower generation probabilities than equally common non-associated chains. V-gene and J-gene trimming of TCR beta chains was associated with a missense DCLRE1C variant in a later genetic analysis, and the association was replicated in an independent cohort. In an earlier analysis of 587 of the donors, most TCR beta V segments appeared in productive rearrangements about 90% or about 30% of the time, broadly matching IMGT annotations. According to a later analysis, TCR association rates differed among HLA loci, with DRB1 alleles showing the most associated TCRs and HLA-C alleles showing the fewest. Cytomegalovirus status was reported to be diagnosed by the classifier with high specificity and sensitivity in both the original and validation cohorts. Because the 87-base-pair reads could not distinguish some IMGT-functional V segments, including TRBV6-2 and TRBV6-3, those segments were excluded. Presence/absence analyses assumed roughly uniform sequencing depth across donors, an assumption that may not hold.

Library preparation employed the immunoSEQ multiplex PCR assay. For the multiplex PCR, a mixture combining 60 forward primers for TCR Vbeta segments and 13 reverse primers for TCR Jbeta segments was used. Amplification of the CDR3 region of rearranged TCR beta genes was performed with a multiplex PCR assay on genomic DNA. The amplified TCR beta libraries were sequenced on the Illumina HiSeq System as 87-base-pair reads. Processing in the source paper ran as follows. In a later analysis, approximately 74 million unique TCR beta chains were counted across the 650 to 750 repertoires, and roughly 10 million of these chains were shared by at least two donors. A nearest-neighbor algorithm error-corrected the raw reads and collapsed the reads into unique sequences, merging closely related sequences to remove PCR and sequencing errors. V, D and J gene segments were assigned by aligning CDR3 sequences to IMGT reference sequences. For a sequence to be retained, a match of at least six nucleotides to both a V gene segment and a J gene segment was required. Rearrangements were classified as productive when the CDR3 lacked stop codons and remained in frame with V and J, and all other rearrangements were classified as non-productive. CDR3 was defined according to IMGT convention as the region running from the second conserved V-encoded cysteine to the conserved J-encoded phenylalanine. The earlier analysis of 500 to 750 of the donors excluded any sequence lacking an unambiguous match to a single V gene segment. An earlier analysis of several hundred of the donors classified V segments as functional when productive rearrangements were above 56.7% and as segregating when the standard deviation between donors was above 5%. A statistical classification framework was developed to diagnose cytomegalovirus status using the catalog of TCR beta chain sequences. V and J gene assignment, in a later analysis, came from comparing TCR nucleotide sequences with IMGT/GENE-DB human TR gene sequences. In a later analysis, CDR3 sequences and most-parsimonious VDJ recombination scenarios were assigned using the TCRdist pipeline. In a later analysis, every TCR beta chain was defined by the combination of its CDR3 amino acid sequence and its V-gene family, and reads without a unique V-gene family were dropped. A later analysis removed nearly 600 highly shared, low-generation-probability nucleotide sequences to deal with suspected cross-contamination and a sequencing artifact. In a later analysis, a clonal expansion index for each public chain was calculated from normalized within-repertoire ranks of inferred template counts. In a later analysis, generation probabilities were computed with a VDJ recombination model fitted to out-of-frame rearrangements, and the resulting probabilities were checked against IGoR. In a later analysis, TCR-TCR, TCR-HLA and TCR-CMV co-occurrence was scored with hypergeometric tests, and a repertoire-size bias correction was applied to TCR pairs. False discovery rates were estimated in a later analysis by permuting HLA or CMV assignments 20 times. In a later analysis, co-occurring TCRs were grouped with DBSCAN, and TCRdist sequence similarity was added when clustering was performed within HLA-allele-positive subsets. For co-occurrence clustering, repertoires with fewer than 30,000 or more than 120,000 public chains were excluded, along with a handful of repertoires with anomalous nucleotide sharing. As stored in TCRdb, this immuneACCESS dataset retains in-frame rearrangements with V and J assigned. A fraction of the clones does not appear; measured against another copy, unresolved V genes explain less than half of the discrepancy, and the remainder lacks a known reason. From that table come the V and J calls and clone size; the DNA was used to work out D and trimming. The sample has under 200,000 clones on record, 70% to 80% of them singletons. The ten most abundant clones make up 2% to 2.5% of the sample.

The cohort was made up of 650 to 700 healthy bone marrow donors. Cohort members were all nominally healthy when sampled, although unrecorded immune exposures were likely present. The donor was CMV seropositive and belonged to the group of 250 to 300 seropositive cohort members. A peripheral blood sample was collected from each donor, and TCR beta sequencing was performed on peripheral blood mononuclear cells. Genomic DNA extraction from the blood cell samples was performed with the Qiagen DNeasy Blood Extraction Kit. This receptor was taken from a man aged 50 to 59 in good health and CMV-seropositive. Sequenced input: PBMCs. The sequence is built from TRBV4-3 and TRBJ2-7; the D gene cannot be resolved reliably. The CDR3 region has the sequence CASSQGLIYEQYF. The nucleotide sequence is TGCGCCAGCAGCCAAGGGCTCATATACGAGCAGTACTTC.